The clone carrying this TCR beta chain appeared many times. The antigen remains unidentified. This sample was taken from a study of T-cell memory formation after mild COVID-19. Background on the study: There were largely donor-specific TCR clusters.

Findings of the study overall: Balance between CD4 and CD8 was seen in clones contracting day 15 to 85, and a CD4+ lean was seen in later expanders.

Germline V CDR1 and CDR2: SGHRS, YFSETQ. CDR3 length: 17 residues. The V and J ends lost 4 bases and 4 bases respectively, with 23 bases between them. Sample barcodes and UMIs were carried by the TCR alpha and TCR beta cDNA libraries that 5'RACE generated with constant-segment primers. TCRdb passed the 5' RACE reads through MiXCR, listing each CDR3 protein once. This table has approximately 260,000 distinct CDR3 sequences, roughly a sixth appearing once. V and J are TRBV5-1 and TRBJ1-2; D unresolved. The source of this sequence is a man aged 18 to 29 who had mild COVID-19 (a few samples of this study predate the infection). Cell type and time point are not known. The sample taken for sequencing was PBMCs or a T cell subset sorted from them (not recorded which). CDR3 nucleotide sequence: TGCGCCAGCAGCGCCGACCCGACCTCCGGGTTAAGCTATGGCTACACCTTC. Translated, it gives CASSADPTSGLSYGYTF.